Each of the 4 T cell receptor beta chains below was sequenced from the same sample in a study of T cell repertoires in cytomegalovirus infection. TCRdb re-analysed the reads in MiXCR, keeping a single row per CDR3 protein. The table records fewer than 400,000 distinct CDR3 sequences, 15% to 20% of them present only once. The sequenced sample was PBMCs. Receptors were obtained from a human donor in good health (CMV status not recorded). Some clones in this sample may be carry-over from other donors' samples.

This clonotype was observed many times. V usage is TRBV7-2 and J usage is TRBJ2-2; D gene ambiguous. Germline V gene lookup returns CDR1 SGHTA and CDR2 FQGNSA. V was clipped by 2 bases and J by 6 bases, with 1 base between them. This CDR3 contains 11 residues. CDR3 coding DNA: TGTGCCAGCAGCTTACCCGGGGAGCTGTTTTTT. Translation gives CASSLPGELFF. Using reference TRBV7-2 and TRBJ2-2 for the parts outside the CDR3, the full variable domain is GAGVSQSPSNKVTEKGKDVELRCDPISGHTALYWYRQSLGQGLEFLIYFQGNSAPDKSGLPSDRFSAERTGGSVSTLTIQRTQQEDSAVYLCASSLPGELFFGEGSRLTVL.

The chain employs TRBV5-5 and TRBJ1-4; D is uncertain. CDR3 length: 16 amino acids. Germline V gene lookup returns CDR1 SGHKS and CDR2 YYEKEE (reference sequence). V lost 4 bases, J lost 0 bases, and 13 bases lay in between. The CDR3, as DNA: TGTGCCAGCAGCCCAGGACCGAGGCCAACTAATGAAAAACTGTTTTTT. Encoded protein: CASSPGPRPTNEKLFF.

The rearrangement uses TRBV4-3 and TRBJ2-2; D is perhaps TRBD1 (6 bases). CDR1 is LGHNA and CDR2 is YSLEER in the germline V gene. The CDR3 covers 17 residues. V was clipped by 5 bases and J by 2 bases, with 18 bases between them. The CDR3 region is CASSAHLGQINTGELFF. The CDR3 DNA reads TGCGCCAGCAGCGCCCACCTCGGACAGATCAACACCGGGGAGCTGTTTTTT.

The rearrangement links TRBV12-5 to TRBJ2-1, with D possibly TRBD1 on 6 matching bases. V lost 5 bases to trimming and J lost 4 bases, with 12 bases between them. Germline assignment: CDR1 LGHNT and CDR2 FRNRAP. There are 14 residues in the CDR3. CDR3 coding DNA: TGTGCTAGTGGTCCCAGGGGCGAGTACAATGAGCAGTTCTTC. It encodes CASGPRGEYNEQFF.